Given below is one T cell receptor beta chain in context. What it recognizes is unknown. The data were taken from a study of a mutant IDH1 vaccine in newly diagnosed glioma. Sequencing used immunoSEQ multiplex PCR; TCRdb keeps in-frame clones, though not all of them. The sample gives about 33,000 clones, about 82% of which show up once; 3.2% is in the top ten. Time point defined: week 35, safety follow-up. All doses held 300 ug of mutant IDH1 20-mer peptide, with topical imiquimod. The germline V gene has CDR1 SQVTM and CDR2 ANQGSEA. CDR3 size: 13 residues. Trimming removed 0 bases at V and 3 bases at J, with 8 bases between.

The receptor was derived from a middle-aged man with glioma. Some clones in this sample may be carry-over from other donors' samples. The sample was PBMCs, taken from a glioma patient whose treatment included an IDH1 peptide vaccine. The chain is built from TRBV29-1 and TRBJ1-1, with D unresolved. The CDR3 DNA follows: TGCAGCGTTGAAGAACCTCGGGACACTGAAGCTTTCTTT. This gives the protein CSVEEPRDTEAFF.